This T cell receptor beta chain was observed in a study of post-analysis software for immune sequencing data. Study conclusions and caveats: Under F measure analysis, samples from one preparation batch co-clustered strongly. About five TRBV segments appeared more often in patients than in controls, and TRBV5-6, TRBV5-1 and TRBV20-1 were among these.

CDR1 is SQVTM and CDR2 is ANQGSEA in the germline V gene. This CDR3 spans 13 amino acids. Between the trimmed V and J ends, which lost 2 bases and 4 bases, there was a span of 12 bases. This clonotype came up a few times. The antigen is unknown. cDNA libraries for TCR beta contained unique molecular identifiers. Around 500,000 cDNA molecules were obtained per 1 to 10 million input T cells. Each CDR3 protein is one row after TCRdb ran MiXCR on the PCR reads. This table holds hundreds of thousands of distinct CDR3 sequences, approximately 30% found once. The sequenced sample was blood. The chain has TRBV29-1 and TRBJ2-7; TRBD2 is a possible D gene (5 bases). This sequence was found in a girl aged 10 to 17 with multiple sclerosis. The CDR3 loop reads CSVEQDFPYEQYF. DNA of the CDR3: TGCAGCGTTGAACAGGACTTTCCGTACGAGCAGTACTTC.